The rows below give T cell receptor beta chains drawn from one sample of a study of blood T cell repertoires in COVID-19. Sequenced by immunoSEQ multiplex PCR; TCRdb stores in-frame clones only, minus some. Among fewer than 250,000 clones, roughly 80% were seen once, and the ten largest hold around 11%. Material for sequencing was peripheral blood. Every receptor here comes from a woman between 45 and 60 years old with acute or convalescent COVID-19. The CDR3 runs from the conserved cysteine through the conserved F or W.

j_gene	v_gene	CDR3aa
TRBJ2-7	TRBV5-4	CASSLGPGGRIYEQYF
TRBJ2-3	TRBV20-1	CSASEVAAQYF
TRBJ2-2	TRBV7-2	CASSLDRANTGELFF
TRBJ2-2	TRBV24-1	CATSSGGWAGELFF
TRBJ2-7	TRBV6-6	CASSTNRDRVSNF
TRBJ1-4	TRBV2	CASKVQGGTNEKLFF
TRBJ2-2	TRBV19	CASSIRGTGELFF
TRBJ2-5	TRBV18	CASSPLGRRGEETQYF
TRBJ1-1	TRBV5-1	CASSLGLGANTEAFF
TRBJ1-1	TRBV19	CASSADRPGAEAFF
TRBJ1-5	TRBV6-5	CASSISSNQPQHF
TRBJ2-7	TRBV29-1	CSAEGDIRGEQYF
TRBJ2-3	TRBV11-2	CASSLRGASTDTQYF
TRBJ1-5	TRBV28	CASSLSARLKPYSNQPQHF
TRBJ2-3	TRBV6-6	CASTKINRGTMDTQYF
TRBJ2-7	TRBV6-5	CASRQGANYEQYF
TRBJ2-1	TRBV28	CASSSKRDRGFF
TRBJ2-7	TRBV27	CASSFLIQGSEQYF
TRBJ1-1	TRBV4-2	CASSQGGTNTEAFF
TRBJ1-3	TRBV10-3	CAISEPRLQGSGNTIYF
TRBJ2-2	TRBV20-1	CSASQGANTGELFF
TRBJ2-4	TRBV7-8	CASSPGTGAAKNIQYF
TRBJ1-1	TRBV7-2	CASSLTGRAFF
TRBJ1-6	TRBV25-1	CASSDARGNSPLHF
TRBJ1-4	TRBV2	CASLRGGVSEKLFF
TRBJ2-7	TRBV24-1	CATSDSGTGSPEQYF
TRBJ2-2	TRBV7-2	CASSPGAGNSGNTGELFF
TRBJ2-3	TRBV19	CASGQGEHGTDTQYF
TRBJ1-4	TRBV7-2	CASSERPRYNEKLFF
TRBJ1-4	TRBV19	CASRALDTPNEKLFF
TRBJ2-7	TRBV3-1/TRBV3-2	CASSIRGRYEQYF
TRBJ1-1	TRBV19	CASSLRGISEAFF
TRBJ2-1	TRBV5-1	CASSAGLAGWNEQFF
TRBJ1-3	TRBV24-1	CATSGGGSSGNTIYF
TRBJ2-3	TRBV28	CASSYPSTDTQYF
TRBJ2-1	TRBV5-1	CASSLRTGGGNEQFF
TRBJ1-1	TRBV6-5	CASSAARGYTEAFF
TRBJ2-3	TRBV7-8	CASSPLPPREGDTQYF
TRBJ1-1	TRBV24-1	CATSDSIQGAGAFF
TRBJ1-6	TRBV6-5	CASRGQGESPLHF
TRBJ1-4	TRBV2	CASSSGGWGELFF
TRBJ1-5	TRBV15	CATSFRQGATLNQPQHF
TRBJ2-3	TRBV18	CASSADSPSVNTQYF
TRBJ1-3	TRBV25-1	CASSLGQGNTIYF
TRBJ2-2	TRBV19	CASSVGQGGTGELFF
TRBJ2-4	TRBV5-8	CASSLGDPGDIQYF
TRBJ2-3	TRBV24-1	CATSDSRQGGTDTQYF
TRBJ2-5	TRBV6-4	CASSDRGQGIRETQYF
TRBJ1-6	TRBV28	CASSPWTGNSPLHF
TRBJ1-1	TRBV19	CATISGAEAFF
TRBJ1-1	TRBV18	CASSPPSASRNTEAFF
TRBJ1-1	TRBV6-5	CASSITGDYTEAFF
TRBJ1-2	TRBV18	CASSVQGAANYGYTF
TRBJ1-1	TRBV11-2	CASSLVTGTTEAFF
TRBJ2-1	TRBV19	CASSINRAQPYNEQFF
TRBJ2-4	TRBV5-4	CASSLEGQGWENIQYF
TRBJ2-3	TRBV11-2	CASSLTTTTDTQYF